This T cell receptor beta chain was observed in a study of identical twins (dated by TCRdb to the mid-2010s). Concerning the study at large: TCR alpha and beta repertoires from monozygotic twins, unrelated adults of various ages and cord blood were deep-sequenced to test whether fetal clonotypes persist. To rule out contamination, the twin experiments were replicated at different times with different library preparation protocols.

Measured from the cysteine to the phenylalanine, the CDR3 is 15 residues long. The only DNA kept is the CDR3, 45 bases in frame from the first base. V is clipped by 7 bases and J by 3 bases, and the sequence between their germline boundaries is 18 bases long. Based on the germline V gene, the CDR1 and CDR2 sequences are SGHRS and YFSETQ. Broader findings and caveats from the paper: The excess sharing between twins in beta out-of-frame sequences was weaker because fewer shared sequences reduced the signal-to-noise ratio. Compared with coincidental sharing between unrelated individuals, out-of-frame TCR alpha sequences shared between twins showed an excess of sequences with low generation probability. Abundant cord blood beta clonotypes carried fewer insertions; young adult naive repertoires showed a weaker similar trend, while memory repertoires showed none. Because the same donors could not be followed over many years, the conclusions depended on cross-sectional statistical analysis. Invariant T cells such as MAIT and iNKT could partly confound zero-insertion analyses, though diverse VJ usage argued against this for most clonotypes. In monozygotic twins, recombination models systematically underestimated out-of-frame TCR alpha sharing, but the models matched the sharing seen between unrelated individuals.

As to this clonotype: The target of this receptor is not known. No qualities accompany the bases; no much larger clone lies one base away.

Every donor in the study was a healthy Caucasian. Miltenyi CD45RO+ enrichment and human naive T-cell isolation kits were used to isolate memory (CD45RO+) and naive T cells from PBMC. Libraries were made using 5' RACE. This sample was sequenced with an Illumina HiSeq 2000. A universal primer binding site was introduced by template switching, and a unique molecular identifier was present in the final cDNA, enabling accurate counting of TCR cDNA molecules. Specific primers in the conserved constant-segment region were used to synthesize first-strand cDNA for TCR alpha and beta chains. To control for contamination, each cDNA library was double barcoded with a SMART-Mk sample barcode plus Illumina barcodes. Two successive PCR steps introduced TruSeq adapter sequences along with Illumina sample barcodes. TCR alpha and beta cDNA libraries were sequenced on the Illumina HiSeq platform with custom primers. Under the source paper's analysis protocol: MiGEC processed the raw reads to extract unique molecular identifiers, while MiXCR was used to determine the CDR3 positions. For each individual, recombination models were inferred using an EM algorithm with the repgenHMM and IGoR tools. Shared clonotypes were analyzed with the tcR package in R, and sharing was normalized by the product of cloneset sizes. To study raw recombination free of thymic and clonal selection effects, out-of-frame nonproductive sequences were analyzed. The public reads were quality trimmed at Q25 with fastp and then assembled into clones with MiXCR by TCRdb, keeping productive beta chains. Rows with one shared CDR3 protein collapse into an entry with the most common genes and DNA. The V and J calls, along with clone size, are taken from TCRdb and not from the paper's own processing. Counted in this sample were about 240,000 distinct CDR3 sequences; about 10% of them appeared once. The top ten clones comprise more than 8% of the sample.

The TCR comes from a man aged 50 to 59 in good health. Sequenced: memory T cells sorted from blood. The meaning of the sample's cell subset or site label: CD45RO+ enriched T cells. This receptor chain uses TRBV5-1 and TRBJ2-3; the D region is possibly TRBD1 or TRBD2, each matching across 6 bases. The CDR3 loop reads CASRQGGFGTDTQYF. In nucleotides, the sequence is TGCGCCAGCCGACAAGGGGGGTTTGGGACAGATACGCAGTATTTT.